This T cell receptor beta chain was sequenced for a study of beta chain features in type 1 diabetes. Study conclusions and caveats: Type 1 diabetes patients had moderately but significantly shorter TCRB CDR3s in all four CD4+ subsets.

What was sequenced were expressed TCRB transcripts, since all of the isolated RNA had been reverse transcribed. Sequencing used immunoSEQ multiplex PCR; TCRdb keeps in-frame clones, though not all of them. The table has 130,000 or so clones, roughly 10% seen once. Averaging approximately 0.11 L, one heparinised blood draw was given by each donor. Germline V gives CDR1 SGHRS, CDR2 YFSETQ. The V gene lost 4 bases and the J gene lost 4 bases, with 11 bases spanning the gap. The CDR3 length is 13 residues. This clone occurred a few times. The antigen remains unidentified. This clonotype was sampled from a man aged 30 to 45 with type 1 diabetes. This chain links TRBV5-1 with TRBJ2-5; D is perhaps TRBD2 (6 bases). Material for sequencing was central memory CD4+ T cells from blood. In DNA form, the CDR3 reads TGCGCCAGCAGCCCAGGGACTGCAGAGACCCAGTACTTC. It encodes CASSPGTAETQYF.